This T cell receptor (beta chain) was identified in a study of T cell repertoires in cytomegalovirus infection. TCRdb fed the reads into MiXCR, producing one record per CDR3 protein. The repertoire consists of approximately 500,000 distinct CDR3 sequences, with 16% occurring once and the leading ten covering more than 20%. As for this clonotype: This may stem from a read error, because a much larger clone lies one nucleotide away.

The sequenced sample consisted of CD8+ T cells from PBMCs. This clonotype originated in a human donor in good health (CMV status not recorded). Some clones in this sample may be carry-over from other donors' samples.

The CDR3 loop reads CDSTGLAGGDEQFF. The DNA for the CDR3 is TGTGACAGCACCGGACTAGCGGGAGGGGATGAGCAGTTCTTC. The rearrangement uses TRBV28 and TRBJ2-1; 15 bases fit TRBD2. CDR1 MDHEN and CDR2 SYDVKM come from the germline V gene. The CDR3 spans 14 residues.